The 18 T cell receptor beta chains listed next were all sequenced from one sample in a study of read filtering for tumor transcriptome and immune sequencing. Molecular barcoded adaptors covering alpha/delta and beta/gamma chains were used on roughly 400 ng RNA. TCRdb redid the calling of the reads with MiXCR, one entry per CDR3 protein. The sample shows 130,000 or so distinct CDR3 sequences, roughly 13% of them seen only once. The sample consisted of a population of CD138-negative cells sorted from bone marrow. The receptors originated from a donor at least 40 years old with multiple myeloma.

This clonotype was recorded at least ten times. V and J are TRBV29-1 and TRBJ2-2; 8 bases map to TRBD1. The CDR3 contains 17 residues. J was trimmed by 0 bases and V by 0 bases; bases with no gene match: 6. Per germline, CDR1 SQVTM and CDR2 ANQGSEA. For the CDR3, the DNA is TGCAGCGTTGAAGATCAGCGGACAGGGACGAACACCGGGGAGCTGTTTTTT. Protein: CSVEDQRTGTNTGELFF.

The J gene is TRBJ2-2, the V gene TRBV5-4, with 9 bases lining up with TRBD2. Germline V gives CDR1 SGHNT, CDR2 YYREEE (reference sequence). J was trimmed by 0 bases and V by 0 bases; bases with no gene match: 3. There are 17 residues in the CDR3. The CDR3 region has the DNA TGTGCCAGCAGCTTGGGGACTAGCGTTCCGAACACCGGGGAGCTGTTTTTT. Its translation is CASSLGTSVPNTGELFF.

This clonotype occurred many times. The chain has TRBV10-3 and TRBJ1-1; D not resolved. The CDR3 length is 11 residues. Trimming took off 3 bases at V and 5 bases at J, with 4 bases between the two ends. Per the germline V gene, CDR1 is ENHRY and CDR2 is SYGVKD. DNA of the CDR3: TGTGCCATCAGTGAAGGGACTGAAGCTTTCTTT. It codes for CAISEGTEAFF.

This clonotype was observed at least ten times. Relative to the germline gene, one junction end is altered; a read error may explain this. The CDR3 sequence is CSARDREGGPYNEQLF. The CDR3 region has the DNA TGCAGTGCTAGAGATCGAGAAGGGGGCCCCTACAATGAGCAGCTCTTC. The chain carries TRBV20-1 and TRBJ2-1; 7 bases are a match to TRBD1. CDR1 is DFQATT, CDR2 SNEGSKA, per germline (reference sequence). This CDR3 contains 16 residues.

In its sample, this clonotype was seen once. This chain connects TRBV20-1 to TRBJ2-1; TRBD2 aligns across 12 bases. V was clipped by 7 bases and J by 0 bases; unmatched bases: 10. This CDR3 contains 17 residues. CDR1 is DFQATT and CDR2 is SNEGSKA in the germline V gene (reference sequence). In DNA, the CDR3 is TGCAGTGATACCGGGACTAGCGGGCCAAGCTCCTACAATGAGCAGTTCTTC. Translating it yields CSDTGTSGPSSYNEQFF.

The genes are TRBV12-3 or TRBV12-4 and TRBJ1-5; 10 bases fit TRBD1. The CDR3 is made up of 15 amino acids. The junction had 5 bases not matched to a gene; V was cut back by 5 bases and J by 4 bases. The CDR3 spells CASSMTGGGNQPQHF. The DNA of the CDR3 is TGTGCCAGCAGTATGACAGGGGGCGGGAATCAGCCCCAGCATTTT.

As to this clonotype: This could be a read error, since a much larger clone is one nucleotide away. This chain uses TRBV6-2 or TRBV6-3 with TRBJ1-1; a possible D gene is TRBD1 (6 bases). Germline CDR1 MNHEY, CDR2 SVGEGT. This CDR3 region has 14 residues. V lost 2 bases to trimming and J lost 4 bases, with 11 bases between them. CDR3 protein: CASSYGGGFTEAFF. The CDR3 nucleotides read TGTGCCAGCAGTTACGGCGGGGGCTTCACTGAAGCTTTCTTT.

This clonotype came up many times. The rearrangement joins TRBV20-1 to TRBJ2-1; D tentatively reads TRBD1 or TRBD2 (5 bases each). The CDR3 extends over 15 amino acids. CDR1 and CDR2 from the germline V gene are DFQATT and SNEGSKA (reference sequence). Trimming removed 3 bases at V and 3 bases at J, with 15 bases between. The CDR3 protein is CSAREAGNLYNEQFF. The CDR3 nucleotides read TGCAGTGCTAGGGAGGCAGGGAACCTCTACAATGAGCAGTTCTTC.

This clonotype was picked up a small number of times. A much larger clone sits a single nucleotide away, making a read error possible. Because the CDR3 is missing its conserved closing phenylalanine or tryptophan, this is likely a read error. V usage is TRBV28 and J usage is TRBJ1-5, with a weak D call TRBD1 (6 bases). Trimming stripped 5 bases from V and 8 bases from J, with 10 bases between. Germline-derived CDR1 and CDR2 are MDHEN and SYDVKM. The CDR3 is 12 amino acids. The DNA of the CDR3 is TGTGCCAGCAGTACGGGGGGCAAGCCCCAGCATTTA. Translated, it gives CASSTGGKPQHL.

As for this clonotype: A far bigger clonotype differs at one base, so this is likely a read error. The gene calls are TRBV7-9 and TRBJ2-1; TRBD2 is a possible D gene (7 bases). The CDR3 has 13 amino acids. Per the germline V gene, CDR1 is SEHNR and CDR2 is FQNEAQ (reference sequence). V lost 3 bases to trimming and J lost 12 bases, with 15 bases between them. The CDR3 nucleotides read TGTGCCAGCAGCTTCGGCGGGGGCGCCGGGCAGTTCTTC. This encodes CASSFGGGAGQFF.

This clonotype came up many times. The chain recombines TRBV6-6 with TRBJ1-5; 8 nucleotides line up with TRBD1. Germline trimming cut 5 bases from V and 4 bases from J; bases unmatched to any gene: 22. From germline, CDR1 is MNHNY and CDR2 SVGAGI (reference sequence). This CDR3 region has 20 residues. The CDR3 DNA follows: TGTGCCAGCAGTAAGCGACAGGGGCGACAAGAATTGAGGTTGAATCAGCCCCAGCATTTT. Translation: CASSKRQGRQELRLNQPQHF.

This clonotype was detected many times. This chain links TRBV14 with TRBJ2-3; D gene ambiguous. The germline CDR1 and CDR2 sequences are SGHDN and FVKESK. Trimming pared 3 bases from V and 1 base from J, leaving 20 bases between. The CDR3 consists of 18 residues. CDR3 DNA sequence: TGTGCCAGCAGCCAGAAGGACGGAACAATCTGGGGCACAGATACGCAGTATTTT. Residues: CASSQKDGTIWGTDTQYF.

As to this clonotype: A much larger clone sits a single nucleotide away, making a read error possible. The chain has TRBV10-2 and TRBJ1-5; tentative D call: TRBD1 (6 bases). This CDR3 contains 17 residues. The V end lost 5 bases, the J end lost 6 bases, and 23 bases lay between the germline ends. Germline loops: CDR1 WSHSY, CDR2 SAAADI. For the CDR3, the DNA is TGCGCCAGCAGTAAATGGGTCCGGACAGCTATCAGTCAGCCCCAGCATTTT. Amino acid sequence: CASSKWVRTAISQPQHF.

This clonotype showed up many times. The chain couples TRBV3-1 to TRBJ2-1; either TRBD1 or TRBD2 may fit D (6 bases each). The CDR3 is made up of 15 amino acids. V lost 5 bases to trimming and J lost 3 bases, with 14 bases between them. Germline V gene sequence: CDR1 LGHDT, CDR2 YNNKEL (reference sequence). The CDR3 region is CASSEQGGNYNEQFF. Here the CDR3 DNA reads TGTGCCAGCAGCGAACAGGGAGGTAACTACAATGAGCAGTTCTTC.

This clonotype was seen at least ten times. The chain combines TRBV4-1 with TRBJ2-1; either TRBD1 or TRBD2 may fit D (5 bases each). Trimming took 3 bases from V and 7 from J, leaving 16 bases between them. Germline CDR1 is MGHRA and CDR2 is YSYEKL. This CDR3 contains 15 residues. CDR3 region: CASSHVGDRPNEQFF. The CDR3 DNA reads as TGCGCCAGCAGCCATGTCGGGGACCGACCAAATGAGCAGTTCTTC.

The sample holds many counts of this clonotype. This chain joins TRBV2 and TRBJ1-5, with 7 nucleotides matching TRBD1. CDR1 SNHLY and CDR2 FYNNEI come from the germline V gene. This CDR3 has 17 amino acids. V gave up 9 bases and J gave up 0 bases; unmatched junction bases: 14. In DNA form, the CDR3 reads TGTGCCAGTAGAGCCGGGGACAGATCAAATAGCAATCAGCCCCAGCATTTT. It translates to CASRAGDRSNSNQPQHF.

This clonotype was seen many times. The J gene is TRBJ1-1, the V gene TRBV29-1; 7 bases are shared with TRBD1. V shed 7 bases and J 2 bases; nucleotides not matched to a gene: 4. CDR1 and CDR2 (germline): SQVTM, ANQGSEA. The CDR3 is made up of 12 amino acids. The CDR3 DNA follows: TGCAGCGGGGGACAGACTAACACTGAAGCTTTCTTT. It encodes CSGGQTNTEAFF.

This clonotype occurred many times. The chain uses TRBV5-1 and TRBJ2-7; 7 nucleotides line up with TRBD2. The CDR3 has 13 amino acids. V was clipped by 4 bases and J by 2 bases; unmatched bases: 3. Germline V gene data show CDR1 as SGHRS and CDR2 as YFSETQ. CDR3 nucleotide sequence: TGCGCCAGCAGCCGGGAGGCTACCTACGAGCAGTACTTC. This gives the protein CASSREATYEQYF.